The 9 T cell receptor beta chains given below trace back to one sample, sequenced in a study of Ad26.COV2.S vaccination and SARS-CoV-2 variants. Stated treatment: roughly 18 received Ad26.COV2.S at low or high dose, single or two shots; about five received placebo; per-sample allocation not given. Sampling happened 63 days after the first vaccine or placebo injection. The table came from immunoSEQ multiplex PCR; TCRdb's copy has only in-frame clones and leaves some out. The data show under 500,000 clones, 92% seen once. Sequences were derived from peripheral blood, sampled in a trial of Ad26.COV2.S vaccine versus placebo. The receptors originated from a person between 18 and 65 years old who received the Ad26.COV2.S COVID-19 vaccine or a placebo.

The CDR3 region has the DNA TGTGCCAGCGGGACCGGACTCGGATATGGCTACACCTTC. Protein sequence: CASGTGLGYGYTF. This chain links TRBV28 with TRBJ1-2; D might be TRBD1 (5 bases). Per the germline V gene, CDR1 is MDHEN and CDR2 is SYDVKM. The CDR3 sequence is 13 residues long. V was clipped by 8 bases and J by 5 bases, with 15 bases between them.

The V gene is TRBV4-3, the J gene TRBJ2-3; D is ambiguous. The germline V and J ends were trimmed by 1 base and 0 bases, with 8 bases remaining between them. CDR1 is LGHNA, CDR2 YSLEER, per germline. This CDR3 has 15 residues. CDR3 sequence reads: CASSQAYPSTDTQYF. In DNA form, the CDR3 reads TGCGCCAGCAGCCAAGCCTACCCGAGCACAGATACGCAGTATTTT.

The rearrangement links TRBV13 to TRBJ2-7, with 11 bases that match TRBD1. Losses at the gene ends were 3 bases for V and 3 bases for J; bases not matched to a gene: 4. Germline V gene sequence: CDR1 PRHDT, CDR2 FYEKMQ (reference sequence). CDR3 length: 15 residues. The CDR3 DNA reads TGTGCCAGCAGCTTCGGGGACAGGGGGGACTACGAGCAGTACTTC. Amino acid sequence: CASSFGDRGDYEQYF.

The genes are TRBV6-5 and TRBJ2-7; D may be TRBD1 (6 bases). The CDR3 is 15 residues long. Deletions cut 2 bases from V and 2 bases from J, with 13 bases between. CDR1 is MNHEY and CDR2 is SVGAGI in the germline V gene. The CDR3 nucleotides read TGTGCCAGCAGTTACGGGGGCCCTTCCACCTACGAGCAGTACTTC. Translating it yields CASSYGGPSTYEQYF.

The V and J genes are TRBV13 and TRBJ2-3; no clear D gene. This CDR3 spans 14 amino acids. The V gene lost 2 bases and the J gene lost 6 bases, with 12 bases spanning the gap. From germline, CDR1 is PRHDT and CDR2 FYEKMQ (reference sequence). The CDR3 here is CASSLWAVLDTQYF. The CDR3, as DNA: TGTGCCAGCAGCTTATGGGCAGTTCTTGATACGCAGTATTTT.

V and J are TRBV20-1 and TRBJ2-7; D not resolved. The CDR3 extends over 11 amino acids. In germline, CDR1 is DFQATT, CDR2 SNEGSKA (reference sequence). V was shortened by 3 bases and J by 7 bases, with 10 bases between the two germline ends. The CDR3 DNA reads TGCAGTGCTAGGACTTTGGGGGAGCAGTACTTC. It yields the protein CSARTLGEQYF.

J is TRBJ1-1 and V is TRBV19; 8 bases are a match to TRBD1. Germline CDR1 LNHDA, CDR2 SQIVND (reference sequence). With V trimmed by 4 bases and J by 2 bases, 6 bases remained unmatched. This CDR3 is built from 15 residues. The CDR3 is CASSKSGTGNTEAFF. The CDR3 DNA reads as TGTGCCAGTAGTAAATCCGGGACAGGTAACACTGAAGCTTTCTTT.

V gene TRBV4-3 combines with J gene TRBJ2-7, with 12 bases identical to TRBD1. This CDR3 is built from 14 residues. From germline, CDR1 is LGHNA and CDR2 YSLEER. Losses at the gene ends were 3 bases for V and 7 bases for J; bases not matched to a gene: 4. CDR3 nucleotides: TGCGCCAGCAGCCATGGGACAGGGGGCAGGGAGCAGTACTTC. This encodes CASSHGTGGREQYF.

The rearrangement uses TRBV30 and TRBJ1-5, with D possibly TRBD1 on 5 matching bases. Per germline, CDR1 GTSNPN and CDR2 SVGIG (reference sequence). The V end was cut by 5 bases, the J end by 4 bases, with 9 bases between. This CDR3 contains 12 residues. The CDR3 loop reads CAWGDRNQPQHF. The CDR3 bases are TGTGCCTGGGGAGACAGAAATCAGCCCCAGCATTTT.